These 17 T cell receptor beta chains came from one sample sequenced in a study of blood T cell repertoires in COVID-19. Assay used: immunoSEQ multiplex PCR; TCRdb lists only in-frame clones, some missing. The table includes 110,000 or so clones, 80% to 90% detected once. The sequencing input was peripheral blood. These receptors all come from a human donor in a cohort sampled during active COVID-19.

The chain links TRBV11-2 to TRBJ2-3, with TRBD2 as a possible D gene (5 bases). V lost 2 bases to trimming and J lost 4 bases, with 16 bases between them. This CDR3 is built from 16 residues. Germline CDR1 SGHAT, CDR2 FQNNGV. The CDR3 region is CASSLKAAESADTQYF. The CDR3 DNA is TGTGCCAGCAGCTTAAAAGCGGCAGAGAGTGCAGATACGCAGTATTTT.

The CDR3 loop reads CASSRTGVTEAFF. DNA of the CDR3: TGTGCCAGCAGCAGAACAGGGGTCACTGAAGCTTTCTTT. This rearrangement joins TRBV7-8 to TRBJ1-1, with TRBD1 matching 7 bases. The CDR3 is made up of 13 amino acids. V shed 5 bases, J shed 4 bases, and the junction held 4 bases outside the gene matches. The germline V gene has CDR1 SGHVS and CDR2 FQNEAQ.

The chain employs TRBV6-1 and TRBJ2-7; TRBD2 is a possible D gene (6 bases). The CDR3 is 15 amino acids. Per germline, CDR1 MNHNS and CDR2 SASEGT. The V end lost 1 base, the J end lost 2 bases, and 12 bases lay between the germline ends. CDR3 sequence (DNA): TGTGCCAGCAGTGAAGGGCAGGGACTTACCTACGAGCAGTACTTC. Encoded protein: CASSEGQGLTYEQYF.

This chain uses TRBV10-3 with TRBJ2-1; the D gene is possibly TRBD2 (6 bases). The CDR3 extends over 12 amino acids. CDR1 and CDR2 (germline): ENHRY, SYGVKD. V lost 6 bases to trimming and J lost 6 bases, with 9 bases between them. The CDR3 sequence is CAIRAGSNEQFF. The CDR3 DNA is TGTGCCATCAGAGCGGGTAGCAATGAGCAGTTCTTC.

The chain recombines TRBV5-1 with TRBJ2-7, with no clear D. V was pared by 0 bases and J by 6 bases, with 4 bases between. This CDR3 region has 11 residues. Germline V gene data show CDR1 as SGHRS and CDR2 as YFSETQ. CDR3 nucleotide sequence: TGCGCCAGCAGCTTGGGGCCCGAGCAGTACTTC. This sequence encodes CASSLGPEQYF.

The chain is built from TRBV3-1 (or the pseudogene TRBV3-2) and TRBJ1-1, with a possible D match to TRBD1 (5 bases). V lost 3 bases, J lost 8 bases, and 13 bases lay in between. The CDR3 covers 13 residues. CDR1 and CDR2 from the germline V gene are LGHDT and YNNKEL (reference sequence). Written as DNA, the CDR3 is TGTGCCAGCAGCCAGGGGGGGGAACTCGAAGCTTTCTTT. This codes for CASSQGGELEAFF.

The chain employs TRBV5-5 and TRBJ1-6; a possible D gene is TRBD1 (6 bases). V dropped 5 bases and J dropped 2 bases, with 14 bases sitting between them. CDR3 size: 16 residues. The germline CDR1 and CDR2 sequences are SGHKS and YYEKEE (reference sequence). CDR3 bases: TGTGCCAGCAGTTTACAGGGCGCCGCCTATAATTCACCCCTCCACTTT. Its protein is CASSLQGAAYNSPLHF.

The V gene is TRBV2, the J gene TRBJ2-1, with 8 bases aligning to TRBD1. The trim removed 6 bases at V and 6 bases at J, leaving 10 bases unmatched. The CDR3 sequence is 15 residues long. Per the germline V gene, CDR1 is SNHLY and CDR2 is FYNNEI. CDR3 residues: CASSVDRASFNEQFF. CDR3 in DNA: TGTGCCAGCAGCGTGGACAGGGCTTCGTTCAATGAGCAGTTCTTC.

The chain combines TRBV10-3 with TRBJ2-5, with D perhaps TRBD2 (6 bases). This CDR3 is built from 15 residues. The V gene's germline CDR1 is ENHRY and CDR2 SYGVKD. V shed 6 bases and J shed 4 bases, with 18 bases lying between them. The CDR3 loop is CAIRPGTSISETQYF. The CDR3 DNA is TGTGCCATCAGGCCGGGAACTAGCATCTCAGAGACCCAGTACTTC.

The rearrangement joins TRBV3-1 (or the pseudogene TRBV3-2) to TRBJ2-1; the D is unclear. Per germline, CDR1 LGHDT and CDR2 YNNKEL (reference sequence). The V gene lost 2 bases and the J gene lost 9 bases, with 8 bases spanning the gap. The CDR3 is made up of 12 amino acids. CDR3 sequence reads: CASSQTGFEQFF. The CDR3 nucleotides read TGTGCCAGCAGCCAAACCGGTTTTGAGCAGTTCTTC.

The rearrangement uses TRBV27 and TRBJ1-6, with 9 bases lining up with TRBD1. The V segment lost 5 bases and the J segment 1 base; nucleotides outside the gene matches: 6. Germline loops: CDR1 MNHEY, CDR2 SMNVEV (reference sequence). The CDR3 runs 17 residues. The DNA of the CDR3 is TGTGCCAGCAGTACGCTGACAGGGGGGTCCTATAATTCACCCCTCCACTTT. Translated: CASSTLTGGSYNSPLHF.

This chain joins TRBV6-5 and TRBJ1-3; a weak D match, TRBD1 (6 bases). The V end lost 7 bases, the J end lost 3 bases, and 16 bases lay between the germline ends. Looked up from germline, CDR1 is MNHEY and CDR2 is SVGAGI. The CDR3 is 15 amino acids. In nucleotides, the CDR3 is TGTGCCAGCAAATCGGGGGGCTCTAGTGGAAACACCATATATTTT. It encodes CASKSGGSSGNTIYF.

The sample holds one count of this clone. The V call is TRBV18, the J call TRBJ2-7, with 13 nucleotides matching TRBD2. Germline V lookup: CDR1 KGHSH, CDR2 LQKENI. J lost 2 bases, V lost 6 bases, and 4 bases had no gene match. The CDR3 covers 15 residues. The CDR3 region is CASSSTSGGPYEQYF. In DNA form, the CDR3 reads TGTGCCAGCTCGTCGACTAGCGGGGGGCCCTACGAGCAGTACTTC.

As DNA, the CDR3 is TGTGCCATCAGTGAGTCGAGCGGGGGGGCGGCCGGGGAGCTGTTTTTT. It specifies CAISESSGGAAGELFF. This chain uses TRBV10-3 with TRBJ2-2; TRBD2 aligns across 10 bases. V lost 0 bases, J lost 6 bases, and 4 bases stayed unmatched. Germline values: CDR1 ENHRY, CDR2 SYGVKD. CDR3 length: 16 residues.

The rearrangement links TRBV7-8 to TRBJ2-5, with 11 positions matching TRBD1. From germline, CDR1 is SGHVS and CDR2 FQNEAQ. The CDR3 contains 16 residues. The V gene end was trimmed by 5 bases and the J gene end by 4 bases; junction bases not matched to a gene: 9. CDR3 sequence: CASSERGQGAGETQYF. DNA for the CDR3: TGTGCCAGCAGCGAGCGTGGACAGGGGGCAGGAGAGACCCAGTACTTC.

The rearrangement uses TRBV6-5 and TRBJ2-7, with 9 bases identical to TRBD2. The J segment lost 4 bases and the V segment lost 5 bases, leaving 9 bases of the junction unmatched. In germline, CDR1 is MNHEY, CDR2 SVGAGI. The CDR3 length is 15 residues. This chain's CDR3 is CASSHRAGGWYEQYF. The CDR3 bases are TGTGCCAGCAGTCACAGAGCGGGGGGCTGGTACGAGCAGTACTTC.

The chain uses TRBV12-3 or TRBV12-4 and TRBJ2-7, with D possibly TRBD1 on 5 matching bases. V gave up 2 bases and J gave up 4 bases, with 9 bases separating them. CDR3 size: 13 residues. CDR3 region: CASSLQGQYEQYF. CDR3 in DNA: TGTGCCAGCAGTTTACAGGGCCAATACGAGCAGTACTTC.